This T cell receptor beta chain was sequenced during a study of blood T cell repertoires in COVID-19. The wider study: Acute and convalescent COVID-19 samples came from the United States, Italy and Spain. The cDNA or gDNA used as material had been derived from T cells, B-cell-depleted T cells, or PBMCs.

The table lists this clone with a few counts. The authors' processing: It was from reference gene primer amplification that nucleated cell counts were estimated. Assay: immunoSEQ multiplex PCR; the TCRdb copy retains only in-frame clones and omits some. The DNA gave D and trimming, while V, J and clone size come from that table. The sample yields approximately 90,000 clones, roughly 82% seen once. CDR3 length: 11 residues. Germline values: CDR1 MNHEY, CDR2 SMNVEV (reference sequence). V lost 6 bases to trimming and J lost 14 bases, with 11 bases between them. The material sequenced was peripheral blood. The chain links TRBV27 to TRBJ1-6; the D is unclear. This receptor was obtained from a man in his 60s with acute or convalescent COVID-19. CDR3 sequence reads: CASSRGGALHF. The CDR3 DNA reads TGTGCCAGCAGCCGGGGAGGTGCCCTCCACTTT.